These T cell receptor beta chains were read from a single sample in a study of blood T cell repertoires in COVID-19. Generated by immunoSEQ multiplex PCR, the TCRdb table keeps only in-frame clones and is missing some. Altogether roughly 170,000 clones are present, 84% being singletons, with the ten largest covering 6% to 9%. Sequenced material: peripheral blood. The origin of the receptors is a man aged 40-49 years who had recovered from COVID-19. Each CDR3 is given with its conserved first and last residue. D genes are given only for firm matches. Expanded clones are given a class, and other clones once, few, many or no size at all.

CDR3aa	CDR3nt	v_gene	j_gene	abundance	d_gene
CATARLGTGGGNLDTQYF	TGTGCCACCGCCCGCCTAGGGACAGGGGGAGGTAATTTAGATACGCAGTATTTT	TRBV19	TRBJ2-3	NA	TRBD1
CASSQLAEMADTQYF	TGCGCCAGCAGCCAATTAGCTGAGATGGCAGATACGCAGTATTTT	TRBV4-3	TRBJ2-3	NA	NA
CASSPLTGGNQPQHF	TGTGCCAGCAGTCCTCTGACAGGGGGCAATCAGCCCCAGCATTTT	TRBV21-1	TRBJ1-5	NA	NA
CASSQSRQVTEAFF	TGTGCCAGCAGCCAATCGAGACAGGTTACTGAAGCTTTCTTT	TRBV16	TRBJ1-1	NA	NA
CAWSGTGIYTEAFF	TGTGCCTGGTCAGGGACAGGCATCTACACTGAAGCTTTCTTT	TRBV30	TRBJ1-1	NA	TRBD1
CASRQQGTTEAFF	TGTGCCAGCAGGCAACAGGGTACGACTGAAGCTTTCTTT	TRBV6-5	TRBJ1-1	once	NA
CASSQDLPTEAFF	TGTGCCAGCAGCCAAGACCTTCCCACTGAAGCTTTCTTT	TRBV14	TRBJ1-1	once	NA
CASSENDRGRGAFF	TGTGCCAGCTCCGAGAATGACAGGGGCAGGGGAGCTTTCTTT	TRBV28	TRBJ1-1	NA	TRBD1
CSVFSGRSYEQYF	TGCAGCGTTTTTAGCGGAAGATCCTACGAGCAGTACTTC	TRBV29-1	TRBJ2-7	NA	NA
CASSVTSGLETQYF	TGTGCCAGCAGCGTAACTAGCGGGTTGGAGACCCAGTACTTC	TRBV9	TRBJ2-5	once	TRBD2
CASSKSTGRGEKLFF	TGTGCCAGCAGCAAATCGACAGGGCGGGGAGAAAAACTGTTTTTT	TRBV5-4	TRBJ1-4	NA	TRBD1
CASSEAAGDSGNTIYF	TGTGCCAGCAGTGAAGCGGCGGGGGACTCTGGAAACACCATATATTTT	TRBV6-1	TRBJ1-3	NA	NA
CASSLGVLEQETQYF	TGTGCCAGCAGCTTAGGTGTCCTAGAACAAGAGACCCAGTACTTC	TRBV7-2	TRBJ2-5	once	NA
CASSDTGANYGYTF	TGTGCCAGCAGTGACACAGGAGCTAACTATGGCTACACCTTC	TRBV2	TRBJ1-2	NA	NA
CASSLEAGGRAGELFF	TGTGCCAGCAGCTTAGAAGCGGGAGGAAGGGCCGGGGAGCTGTTTTTT	TRBV7-2	TRBJ2-2	NA	TRBD2
CASSTQGGYTF	TGTGCCAGCAGCACACAGGGAGGCTACACCTTC	TRBV9	TRBJ1-2	few	NA
CASSPGLAGDTGELFF	TGCGCCAGCAGCCCCGGCCTAGCGGGTGACACCGGGGAGCTGTTTTTT	TRBV5-1	TRBJ2-2	NA	TRBD2
CASSQARAVNYGYTF	TGCGCCAGCAGCCAAGCCAGGGCCGTTAACTATGGCTACACCTTC	TRBV4-1	TRBJ1-2	NA	NA
CASSRPGGAGGYTF	TGTGCCAGCAGCCGACCCGGGGGGGCTGGTGGCTACACCTTC	TRBV3-1/TRBV3-2	TRBJ1-2	NA	NA